The 28 T cell receptor beta chains given below trace back to one sample, sequenced in a study of blood T cells in healthy people across ages (dated by TCRdb to about 2015). Library prep was done by 5' RACE. Sequencing relied on an Illumina HiSeq 2500. A second about 6 to 11 cycle PCR used a sample-barcoded 5' primer and a J-beta primer mix. TCRdb ran its own pipeline on the public reads, namely fastp trimming at Q25 and MiXCR clone calling, and kept in-frame beta chains. Each entry merges the rows of one CDR3 protein and shows their most common DNA and genes. For this sample there are 1.2 million to 1.5 million distinct CDR3 sequences; around 59% appear just once. Of the sample, 6.7% is held by the ten largest clones. Sequencing was carried out using blood. The receptors here all came from a man aged 18 to 35 in good health.

The CDR3 protein is CASSQDGTPMREQYF. For the CDR3, the DNA is TGCGCCAGCAGCCAGGACGGGACGCCCATGAGGGAGCAGTACTTC. The chain couples TRBV4-1 to TRBJ2-7; D is tentatively TRBD1 or TRBD2 (5 bases each). The germline V gene has CDR1 MGHRA and CDR2 YSYEKL. Trimming pared 3 bases from V and 7 bases from J, leaving 19 bases between. CDR3 length: 15 residues.

The V gene is TRBV4-3, the J gene TRBJ1-4; D gene uncertain. Germline CDR1 reads LGHNA; CDR2 reads YSLEER. This CDR3 is built from 13 residues. Trimming pared 0 bases from V and 10 bases from J, leaving 9 bases between. The CDR3, as DNA: TGCGCCAGCAGCCAAGATGCGGTGGGAAAACTGTTTTTT. Its translation is CASSQDAVGKLFF.

The chain carries TRBV7-2 and TRBJ2-5; 10 bases agree with TRBD2. V was clipped by 4 bases and J by 5 bases; unmatched bases: 10. The CDR3 loop spans 16 amino acids. Germline-derived CDR1 and CDR2 are SGHTA and FQGNSA. CDR3 DNA sequence: TGTGCCAGCAGCTACATCCCTAGCGGGAGCCGGGAGACCCAGTACTTC. Amino acid sequence: CASSYIPSGSRETQYF.

The V gene is TRBV4-3, the J gene TRBJ2-3; the D gene is possibly TRBD2 (5 bases). The CDR3 extends over 16 amino acids. CDR1 is LGHNA, CDR2 YSLEER, per germline. V lost 0 bases and J lost 6, with 16 bases in between. CDR3 loop: CASSQDHSVPGDTQYF. The CDR3 DNA sequence: TGCGCCAGCAGCCAAGATCACAGCGTCCCGGGGGATACGCAGTATTTT.

This sequence joins TRBV4-2 and TRBJ1-6; no clear D. V shed 6 bases and J shed 7 bases, with 7 bases lying between them. The CDR3 length is 12 residues. Germline V gives CDR1 LGHNA, CDR2 YNFKEQ. The chain's CDR3 is CASRVGNSPLHF. The CDR3 region has the DNA TGTGCCAGCAGGGTGGGGAATTCACCCCTCCACTTT.

CDR3 nucleotide sequence: TGTGCCAGCAGTTTATCGGGGGGCTTGTTTGGCTACACCTTC. It is translated as CASSLSGGLFGYTF. The gene calls are TRBV27 and TRBJ1-2, with D possibly TRBD1 on 6 matching bases. There are 14 residues in the CDR3. Germline V gene data show CDR1 as MNHEY and CDR2 as SMNVEV (reference sequence). Trimming took 0 bases from V and 7 from J, leaving 12 bases between them.

The V gene is TRBV3-1, the J gene TRBJ2-1; 8 bases match TRBD2. The CDR3 sequence is 14 residues long. The trim removed 0 bases at V and 10 bases at J, leaving 5 bases unmatched. Germline V gene data show CDR1 as LGHDT and CDR2 as YNNKEL (reference sequence). The CDR3, as DNA: TGTGCCAGCAGCCAAGATGGGACTAGTGAGGAGCAGTTCTTC. Translating gives CASSQDGTSEEQFF.

The rearrangement links TRBV3-1 to TRBJ2-1; perhaps TRBD2 as D (6 bases). This CDR3 has 12 amino acids. V was shortened by 6 bases and J by 9 bases, with 12 bases between the two germline ends. CDR1 and CDR2 (germline): LGHDT, YNNKEL (reference sequence). The CDR3 here is CASRLLASEQFF. CDR3 DNA: TGTGCCAGCAGATTACTAGCATCTGAGCAGTTCTTC.

This clonotype has only one observation. The rearrangement links TRBV18 to TRBJ2-3, with D unclear. This CDR3 region has 15 residues. The germline V gene has CDR1 KGHSH and CDR2 LQKENI. V was shortened by 2 bases and J by 0 bases, with 9 bases between the two germline ends. CDR3 coding DNA: TGTGCCAGCTCACCAAAGATGGGTAGCACAGATACGCAGTATTTT. This sequence encodes CASSPKMGSTDTQYF.

The chain links TRBV29-1 to TRBJ2-1, with D possibly TRBD2 on 5 matching bases. The CDR3 has 12 amino acids. CDR1 is SQVTM, CDR2 ANQGSEA, per germline. Trimming removed 7 bases at V and 5 bases at J, with 12 bases between. CDR3 in amino acids: CSDQDWNNEQFF. The CDR3 nucleotides read TGCAGCGACCAGGACTGGAACAATGAGCAGTTCTTC.

This chain links TRBV7-6 with TRBJ2-3; 9 positions agree with TRBD2. The germline V gene encodes CDR1 SGHVS and CDR2 FNYEAQ. Unmatched junction bases numbered 12, after V lost 5 bases and J lost 9 bases. This CDR3 contains 15 residues. The CDR3 DNA follows: TGTGCCAGCAGCCCCGAATTAGCGGGAGCTTCCACGCAGTATTTT. This translates into CASSPELAGASTQYF. The full variable domain, with the rest looked up from reference TRBV7-6 and TRBJ2-3, is GAGVSQSPRYKVTKRGQDVALRCDPISGHVSLYWYRQALGQGPEFLTYFNYEAQQDKSGLPNDRFSAERPEGSISTLTIQRTEQRDSAMYRCASSPELAGASTQYFGPGTRLTVL.

The gene calls are TRBV12-3 or TRBV12-4 and TRBJ2-1, with TRBD2 identical over 10 bases. V lost 5 bases, J lost 7 bases, and 8 bases stayed unmatched. There are 15 residues in the CDR3. As DNA, the CDR3 is TGTGCCAGCAGTCCCCCTAGCGGGAGTCGAAATGAGCAGTTCTTC. It yields the protein CASSPPSGSRNEQFF.

The chain links TRBV4-1 to TRBJ2-1; D is undetermined. Trimming removed 1 base at V and 0 bases at J, with 7 bases between. In germline, CDR1 is MGHRA, CDR2 YSYEKL. There are 15 residues in the CDR3. The CDR3 here is CASSQVWVSYNEQFF. The CDR3 DNA sequence: TGCGCCAGCAGCCAAGTTTGGGTCTCCTACAATGAGCAGTTCTTC.

With regard to this clonotype: The junction shows a germline mismatch at one end, possibly a read error. J is TRBJ2-7 and V is TRBV5-1; 11 nucleotides align to TRBD2. The assigned J gene may be wrong: the sequence end matches TRBJ2-5 better. The CDR3 sequence is 17 residues long. CDR1 is SGHRS, CDR2 YFSETQ, per germline. This CDR3 is CACSAILAGGLSETQYF. In DNA, the CDR3 is TGCGCCTGCAGCGCGATTCTAGCGGGGGGCCTCTCGGAGACCCAGTACTTC.

This clonotype has only one observation. V is TRBV20-1 and J is TRBJ2-7; TRBD2 matches at 9 bases. The J call could be wrong; TRBJ2-5 is a better fit for the DNA end. Per the germline V gene, CDR1 is DFQATT and CDR2 is SNEGSKA (reference sequence). The CDR3 covers 13 residues. Here the CDR3 DNA reads TGCAGTGCTACAGCGGGGGGCTGGGAGACCCAGTACTTC. Translated, it gives CSATAGGWETQYF.

This clonotype was recorded a few times. The V gene is TRBV29-1, the J gene TRBJ2-7, with 8 positions matching TRBD1. Germline assignment: CDR1 SQVTM and CDR2 ANQGSEA. CDR3 size: 14 residues. V shed 6 bases, J shed 4 bases, and the junction held 11 bases outside the gene matches. CDR3 residues: CSVLLLDREYEQYF. As DNA, the CDR3 is TGCAGCGTCCTTTTGCTGGACAGGGAGTACGAGCAGTACTTC.

Only a few counts were recorded for this clonotype. A much larger clone differs from this one at a single base, so this may be a read error. V usage is TRBV15 and J usage is TRBJ2-3; TRBD1 matches at 7 bases. This CDR3 region has 14 residues. CDR1 LNHNV and CDR2 YYDKDF come from the germline V gene (reference sequence). The J segment lost 1 base and the V segment lost 5 bases, leaving 3 bases of the junction unmatched. CDR3 in amino acids: CATSLDRGTDTQYF. In nucleotides, the CDR3 is TGTGCCACCAGCCTCGACAGGGGCACAGATACGCAGTATTTT. The whole variable domain, filled in from reference TRBV15 and TRBJ2-3, reads DAMVIQNPRYQVTQFGKPVTLSCSQTLNHNVMYWYQQKSSQAPKLLFHYYDKDFNNEADTPDNFQSRRPNTSFCFLDIRSPGLGDTAMYLCATSLDRGTDTQYFGPGTRLTVL.

This clonotype was seen more than once but under ten times. This sequence joins TRBV7-2 and TRBJ2-1, with a tentative D call TRBD1 (6 bases). Germline CDR1 and CDR2: SGHTA and FQGNSA. The V end lost 1 base, the J end lost 9 bases, and 16 bases lay between the germline ends. This CDR3 has 15 residues. The CDR3 here is CASSLETGIKREQFF. CDR3 coding DNA: TGTGCCAGCAGCTTAGAAACAGGGATCAAACGTGAGCAGTTCTTC.

This clonotype came up a few times. The V gene is TRBV21-1, the J gene TRBJ1-2; the table's D call TRBD1 went unverified against the DNA. TRBV21-1 is annotated as a pseudogene. The CDR3 is 15 amino acids. The CDR3 loop reads CASSRDSAPHYGYTF. Written as DNA, the CDR3 is TGTGCCAGCAGCCGGGACTCCGCGCCCCACTATGGCTACACCTTC.

The chain has TRBV29-1 and TRBJ2-5; D gene uncertain. Germline V gene sequence: CDR1 SQVTM, CDR2 ANQGSEA. The V gene lost 4 bases and the J gene lost 4 bases, with 16 bases spanning the gap. The CDR3 totals 14 residues. The CDR3 is CSVGPLGIGETQYF. CDR3 coding DNA: TGCAGCGTTGGCCCGCTAGGGATCGGAGAGACCCAGTACTTC.

The chain recombines TRBV11-2 with TRBJ2-3; D is unresolved. Looked up from germline, CDR1 is SGHAT and CDR2 is FQNNGV. With 4 bases removed from V and 2 bases from J, the gap between germline ends came to 13 bases. CDR3 length: 15 residues. The CDR3 loop reads CASSSPTEDTDTQYF. The CDR3 DNA reads as TGTGCCAGCAGCTCGCCCACAGAGGACACAGATACGCAGTATTTT.

This chain connects TRBV10-3 to TRBJ1-2; D is unclear. The germline V gene has CDR1 ENHRY and CDR2 SYGVKD. Trimming pared 10 bases from V and 2 bases from J, leaving 14 bases between. This CDR3 comprises 13 residues. The CDR3 region is CATLPEENYGYTF. CDR3 nucleotides: TGTGCCACCTTACCCGAGGAGAACTATGGCTACACCTTC.

The J gene is TRBJ2-1, the V gene TRBV24-1, with 10 bases fitting TRBD2. The CDR3 sequence is 12 residues long. J gave up 15 bases and V 5 bases, and 6 bases lay outside the gene matches. Germline V gives CDR1 KGHDR, CDR2 SFDVKD. The CDR3 loop is CATSAAGGPPFF. CDR3 nucleotide sequence: TGTGCCACCAGTGCAGCGGGAGGGCCCCCGTTCTTC.

As for this clonotype: Sequence at one end of the junction differs from germline and may be a read error. The chain employs TRBV19 and TRBJ2-1; 8 positions agree with TRBD1. CDR1 is LNHDA and CDR2 is SQIVND in the germline V gene (reference sequence). The CDR3 loop spans 14 amino acids. The CDR3 region has the DNA TGTGTCAGTAGTATACGGACAGGGTACAATGAGCAGTTCTTC. It yields the protein CVSSIRTGYNEQFF.

A single count supports this clonotype. This chain links TRBV6-2 or TRBV6-3 with TRBJ2-1, with 12 bases fitting TRBD2. CDR1 is MNHEY, CDR2 SVGEGT, per germline. J lost 9 bases, V lost 6 bases, and 9 bases had no gene match. The CDR3 spans 15 residues. The DNA for the CDR3 is TGTGCCAGCAGGCCCCCTAGCGGGGGGGCTTTTGAGCAGTTCTTC. Translation gives CASRPPSGGAFEQFF.

V gene TRBV13 combines with J gene TRBJ2-5; D unclear. Between the trimmed V and J ends, which lost 1 base and 11 bases, there was a span of 17 bases. The germline V gene has CDR1 PRHDT and CDR2 FYEKMQ (reference sequence). The CDR3 extends over 14 amino acids. The CDR3 here is CASSLVRRVNEQYF. CDR3 DNA sequence: TGTGCCAGCAGCTTAGTTCGACGGGTCAATGAGCAGTACTTC.

V and J are TRBV3-1 and TRBJ1-4, with 7 bases aligning to TRBD1. The germline CDR1 and CDR2 sequences are LGHDT and YNNKEL (reference sequence). The CDR3 consists of 15 residues. With 4 bases clipped from V and 5 bases from J, the junction kept 7 bases outside the gene matches. CDR3 DNA sequence: TGTGCCAGCAGCCCCACAGGGGCCCACAATGAAAAACTGTTTTTT. Translating it yields CASSPTGAHNEKLFF.

The chain uses TRBV5-1 and TRBJ2-4; 8 nucleotides line up with TRBD1. CDR3 size: 15 residues. Germline CDR1 and CDR2: SGHRS and YFSETQ. Trimming at V came to 4 bases and at J to 6 bases, leaving 9 bases not matched to a gene. CDR3 bases: TGCGCCAGCAGCGATACACGACAGGGGAGAAACATTCAGTACTTC. It yields the protein CASSDTRQGRNIQYF.